This T cell receptor beta chain was captured in a study of T-cell memory formation after mild COVID-19. Study overall: Largely donor-specific sequence clusters came from two donors. Whole-study findings and limits: CD4+ clones that contracted lay mainly in CM and EM; CD8+ ones lay in EMRA. From day 15 to 85, contracting clones were balanced between CD4 and CD8, whereas later expanders leaned toward CD4+.

TCR alpha and TCR beta cDNA libraries with sample barcodes and UMIs came from 5'RACE using constant-segment primers. TCRdb re-derived calls from the 5' RACE reads in MiXCR, one entry per CDR3 protein. The table records 250,000 or so distinct CDR3 sequences, roughly 18% of them present only once. This clonotype occurred a few times. Its matching antigen is unknown. Source material: PBMCs or a T cell subset sorted from them (not recorded which). This clonotype was obtained from a man aged 18 to 29 who had mild COVID-19 (a few samples of this study predate the infection). Cell type and time point are not known.

The CDR3 reads CASSFSGVDGGYTF. CDR3 bases: TGTGCCAGCAGCTTCTCAGGGGTTGACGGTGGCTACACCTTC. V is TRBV5-6 and J is TRBJ1-2, with a possible D match to TRBD1 (6 bases). The CDR3 totals 14 residues. The V gene's germline CDR1 is SGHDT and CDR2 YYEEEE. The V gene lost 2 bases and the J gene lost 7 bases, with 15 bases spanning the gap.